This T cell receptor beta chain was captured by sequencing in a study of OX40 agonist ivuxolimab in advanced cancers. Study observations and caveats: Some patients who did not respond also had low normalized T-cell clonal expansion.

Here immunoSEQ multiplex PCR was the method, and the copy in TCRdb shows in-frame clones only, minus some. The table shows tens of thousands of clones, with about nine tenths occurring only once. Counting both end residues, the CDR3 totals 11 amino acids. As concerns this clone: Its target is not known. No conserved phenylalanine or tryptophan is present at the end of the CDR3, so a read error is the likely explanation. The DNA is omitted, as the CDR3 cannot be located on it reliably, and the CDR3 follows TCRdb's listing.

The sequences come from CD4+ or CD8+ T cells sorted from blood, collected in a trial of the OX40 agonist ivuxolimab. The TCR comes from an adult with an advanced solid tumor such as melanoma, head and neck, liver or kidney cancer. J is TRBJ1-4 and V is TRBV1. TRBV1 is a recognized pseudogene. CDR3 residues: CTSSQGFRQGG.